This entry lists 17 T cell receptor beta chains sequenced from one sample in a study of T cell responses to AZD1222 COVID-19 vaccine. The repertoire was sequenced with immunoSEQ multiplex PCR; TCRdb's copy has only in-frame clones and lacks some. The profile shows approximately 79,000 clones, about 83% of them singletons. The specimen comprised peripheral blood, sampled 28 days after the second AZD1222 dose. Receptor source: an adult who received the AZD1222 COVID-19 vaccine.

CDR3 loop: CASSRSIINYGYTF. CDR3 in DNA: TGTGCCAGCAGCCGCTCAATAATTAACTATGGCTACACCTTC. The chain joins TRBV28 to TRBJ1-2; D ambiguous. CDR1 and CDR2 from the germline V gene are MDHEN and SYDVKM. V was cut by 6 bases and J by 1 base, with 12 bases left in between. This CDR3 is 14 amino acids long.

The V gene is TRBV11-2, the J gene TRBJ1-1, with 7 bases aligning to TRBD1. Per the germline V gene, CDR1 is SGHAT and CDR2 is FQNNGV. The CDR3 consists of 14 residues. J was trimmed by 0 bases and V by 8 bases; bases with no gene match: 6. CDR3 sequence (DNA): TGTGCCAGCGGGCCCGGGACAGTGAACACTGAAGCTTTCTTT. Translation gives CASGPGTVNTEAFF.

The chain carries TRBV7-3 and TRBJ2-7; D possibly corresponds to TRBD2 (5 bases). The CDR3 has 13 residues. The V and J ends lost 0 bases and 6 bases respectively, with 9 bases between them. Germline loops: CDR1 SGHTA, CDR2 FQGTGA. The CDR3 bases are TGTGCCAGCAGCTTAACAGCGGTGGGCGAGCAGTACTTC. The encoded protein is CASSLTAVGEQYF.

This chain links TRBV9 with TRBJ1-3; no definite D call. Germline V gene lookup returns CDR1 SGDLS and CDR2 YYNGEE. The CDR3 is 15 residues long. Trimming shortened V by 2 bases and J by 3 bases, and 12 bases separated the two germline ends. CDR3 amino acids: CASSVIGVSGNTIYF. The CDR3 nucleotides are TGTGCCAGCAGCGTCATCGGGGTTAGTGGAAACACCATATATTTT. Using reference TRBV9 and TRBJ1-3 for the parts outside the CDR3, the full variable domain is DSGVTQTPKHLITATGQRVTLRCSPRSGDLSVYWYQQSLDQGLQFLIQYYNGEERAKGNILERFSAQQFPDLHSELNLSSLELGDSALYFCASSVIGVSGNTIYFGEGSWLTVV.

The rearrangement joins TRBV5-1 to TRBJ2-7; D is unclear. Germline values: CDR1 SGHRS, CDR2 YFSETQ. Trimming took 0 bases from V and 7 from J, leaving 17 bases between them. CDR3 size: 15 residues. This CDR3 is CASSLAPDPAGEQYF. CDR3 sequence (DNA): TGCGCCAGCAGCTTGGCCCCCGACCCAGCCGGGGAGCAGTACTTC.

The V gene is TRBV11-2, the J gene TRBJ1-6; 9 bases fit TRBD1. With V trimmed by 2 bases and J by 10 bases, 6 bases remained unmatched. Germline V lookup: CDR1 SGHAT, CDR2 FQNNGV. The CDR3 is 15 amino acids. In nucleotides, the CDR3 is TGTGCCAGCAGCTTAAGCCACAGGGGGCTGTCACCCCTCCACTTT. It codes for CASSLSHRGLSPLHF.

Concerning this clone itself: Sequence at one end of the junction differs from germline and may be a read error. The V call is TRBV29-1, the J call TRBJ2-1; 8 bases map to TRBD2. The CDR3 consists of 14 residues. The germline CDR1 and CDR2 sequences are SQVTM and ANQGSEA. CDR3 coding DNA: TGCAGCTTTGAGCGGGAGTTGCGCTACAATGAGCAGTTCTTC. This gives the protein CSFERELRYNEQFF.

The J gene is TRBJ2-7, the V gene TRBV19; possibly TRBD2 for D (6 bases). Germline V gene sequence: CDR1 LNHDA, CDR2 SQIVND (reference sequence). The CDR3 totals 17 residues. Trimming took off 7 bases at V and 1 base at J, with 23 bases between the two ends. The CDR3 bases are TGTGCCAGTACCCCCGGACGAGGTAGCGGAAAATCCTACGAGCAGTACTTC. Its translation is CASTPGRGSGKSYEQYF.

The genes are TRBV7-2 and TRBJ2-3; 10 bases line up with TRBD2. The length of the CDR3 is 15 residues. Per the germline V gene, CDR1 is SGHTA and CDR2 is FQGNSA. V dropped 5 bases and J dropped 5; count of bases not matched to a gene: 7. As DNA, the CDR3 is TGTGCCAGCAGCCGCCTAGCGGGAGTGGGAGATACGCAGTATTTT. Translating gives CASSRLAGVGDTQYF.

The chain uses TRBV11-2 and TRBJ1-2; 11 bases agree with TRBD1. The junction had 6 bases not matched to a gene; V was cut back by 5 bases and J by 4 bases. Germline CDR1 and CDR2: SGHAT and FQNNGV. CDR3 length: 15 amino acids. The CDR3: CASSRGQGVGYGYTF. CDR3 nucleotides: TGTGCCAGCAGCCGGGGACAGGGGGTGGGCTATGGCTACACCTTC.

As DNA, the CDR3 is TGTGCCAGCAGCTTAAACCGCTATGGCTACACCTTC. Translation gives CASSLNRYGYTF. The genes are TRBV7-2 and TRBJ1-2; no clear D gene. This CDR3 contains 12 residues. V lost 2 bases, J lost 4 bases, and 5 bases lay in between. From germline, CDR1 is SGHTA and CDR2 FQGNSA.

The rearrangement uses TRBV5-4 and TRBJ2-2, with 12 nucleotides matching TRBD2. The ends lost 2 bases at V and 7 bases at J; junction bases unmatched: 12. Germline V lookup: CDR1 SGHNT, CDR2 YYREEE (reference sequence). CDR3 length equals 18 residues. For the CDR3, the DNA is TGTGCCAGCAGCTTATCTAGCGGGAGGGCCGAGAGAATCGGGGAGCTGTTTTTT. This codes for CASSLSSGRAERIGELFF.

The rearrangement links TRBV7-3 to TRBJ2-3; D perhaps matches TRBD2 (6 bases). The germline CDR1 and CDR2 sequences are SGHTA and FQGTGA. This CDR3 has 14 residues. V was clipped by 2 bases and J by 4 bases, with 10 bases between them. In DNA form, the CDR3 reads TGTGCCAGCAGCTTAGCGGGGACCGCAGATACGCAGTATTTT. This codes for CASSLAGTADTQYF.

The chain couples TRBV4-2 to TRBJ1-2; TRBD1 might be the D (5 bases). There are 13 residues in the CDR3. Trimming took off 4 bases at V and 8 bases at J, with 14 bases between the two ends. The germline V gene has CDR1 LGHNA and CDR2 YNFKEQ. The CDR3 nucleotides read TGTGCCAGCAGCCGAGAAGGGGCCGGGGGCTACACCTTC. This encodes CASSREGAGGYTF.

V usage is TRBV28 and J usage is TRBJ2-3; D perhaps matches TRBD2 (7 bases). Germline values: CDR1 MDHEN, CDR2 SYDVKM. The germline V and J ends were trimmed by 3 bases and 4 bases, with 11 bases remaining between them. CDR3 length equals 14 residues. CDR3 coding DNA: TGTGCCAGCAGTTTGGGGGGGGCGGCAGATACGCAGTATTTT. Protein: CASSLGGAADTQYF.

The V gene is TRBV19, the J gene TRBJ2-1, with D unclear. Trimming cost V 3 bases and J 0 bases, with 9 bases left between them. Germline CDR1 LNHDA, CDR2 SQIVND (reference sequence). The CDR3 covers 15 residues. This CDR3 reads CASSMSLSSYNEQFF. CDR3 in DNA: TGTGCCAGTAGTATGTCTCTAAGCTCCTACAATGAGCAGTTCTTC.

The chain uses TRBV6-1 and TRBJ1-1; weak D call: TRBD1 (5 bases). This CDR3 has 13 residues. Germline loops: CDR1 MNHNS, CDR2 SASEGT. Trimming cost V 2 bases and J 8 bases, with 12 bases left between them. This CDR3 is CASSERGRVEAFF. CDR3 in DNA: TGTGCCAGCAGTGAAAGAGGCAGGGTAGAAGCTTTCTTT.